Included here is one T cell receptor (beta chain) sequence, with context. The antigen is undetermined. V lost 5 bases, J lost 6 bases, and 19 bases lay in between. The CDR3 loop spans 15 amino acids. The germline gives CDR1 MNHNS, CDR2 SASEGT. Reverse transcription of all isolated RNA meant that expressed TCRB transcripts were sequenced. The assay was immunoSEQ multiplex PCR, and TCRdb's table has in-frame clones only and misses some. The sample gives hundreds of thousands of clones, less than 15% of which show up once; roughly 7% is in the top ten. The data derive from a study of beta chain features in type 1 diabetes. Study-level findings and limits: Sampled from patients, naive, central memory and Treg TCRB repertoires appeared more similar than those sampled from healthy donors.

Material: central memory CD4+ T cells from blood. The TCR sequence derives from a man aged 30 to 39 in good health. The V gene is TRBV6-1, the J gene TRBJ1-1; the D gene is possibly TRBD1 (5 bases). CDR3 in DNA: TGTGCCAGCAGTCGAGGGGCGGGGATCGGTGCTGAAGCTTTCTTT. This gives the protein CASSRGAGIGAEAFF.